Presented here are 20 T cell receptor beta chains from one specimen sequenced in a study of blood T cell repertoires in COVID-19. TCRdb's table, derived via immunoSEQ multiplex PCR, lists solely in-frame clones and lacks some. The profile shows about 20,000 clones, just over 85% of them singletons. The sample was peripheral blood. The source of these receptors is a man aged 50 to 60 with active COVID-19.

The CDR3, as DNA: TGTGCCAGCAGGGGTAGGACAGAGAACACTGAAGCTTTCTTT. Residues: CASRGRTENTEAFF. The V and J genes are TRBV5-6 and TRBJ1-1; D is perhaps TRBD1 (6 bases). The germline CDR1 and CDR2 sequences are SGHDT and YYEEEE. With 5 bases removed from V and 1 base from J, the gap between germline ends came to 12 bases. CDR3 length: 14 amino acids.

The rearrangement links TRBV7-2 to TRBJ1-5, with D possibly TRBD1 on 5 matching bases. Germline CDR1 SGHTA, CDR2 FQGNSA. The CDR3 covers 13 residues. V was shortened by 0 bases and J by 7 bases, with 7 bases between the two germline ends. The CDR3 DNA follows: TGTGCCAGCAGCTTAGCGGGGGGGCAGCCCCAGCATTTT. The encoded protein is CASSLAGGQPQHF.

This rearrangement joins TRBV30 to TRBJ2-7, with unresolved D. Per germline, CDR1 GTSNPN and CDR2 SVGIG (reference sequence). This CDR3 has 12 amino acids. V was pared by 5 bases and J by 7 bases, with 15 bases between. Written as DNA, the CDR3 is TGTGCCTGGTCTTACCCGAACGAGGAGCAGTACTTC. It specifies CAWSYPNEEQYF.

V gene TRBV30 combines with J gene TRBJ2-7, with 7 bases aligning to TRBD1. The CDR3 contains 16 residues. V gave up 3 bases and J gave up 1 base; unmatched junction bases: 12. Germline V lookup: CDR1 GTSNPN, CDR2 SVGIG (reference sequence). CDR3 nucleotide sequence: TGTGCCTGGAGCTTTGTTGGAAACAGGGGTTCCTACGAGCAGTACTTC. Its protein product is CAWSFVGNRGSYEQYF. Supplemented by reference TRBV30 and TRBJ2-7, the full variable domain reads SQTIHQWPATLVQPVGSPLSLECTVEGTSNPNLYWYRQAAGRGLQLLFYSVGIGQISSEVPQNLSASRPQDRQFILSSKKLLLSDSGFYLCAWSFVGNRGSYEQYFGPGTRLTVT.

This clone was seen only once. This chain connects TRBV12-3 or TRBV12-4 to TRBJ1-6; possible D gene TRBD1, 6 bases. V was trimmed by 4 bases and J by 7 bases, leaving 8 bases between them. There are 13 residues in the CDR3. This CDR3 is CASSWTVNSPLHF. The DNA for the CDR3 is TGTGCCAGCAGTTGGACAGTCAATTCACCCCTCCACTTT.

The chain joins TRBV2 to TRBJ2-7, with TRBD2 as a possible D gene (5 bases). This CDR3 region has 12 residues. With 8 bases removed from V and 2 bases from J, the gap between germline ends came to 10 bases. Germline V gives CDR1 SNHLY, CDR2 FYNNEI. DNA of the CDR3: TGTGCCAGCCTGCGGGCGGCCTACGAGCAGTACTTC. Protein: CASLRAAYEQYF.

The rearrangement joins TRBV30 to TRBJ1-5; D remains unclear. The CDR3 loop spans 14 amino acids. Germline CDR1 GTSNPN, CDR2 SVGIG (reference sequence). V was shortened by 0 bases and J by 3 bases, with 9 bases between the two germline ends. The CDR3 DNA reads TGTGCCTGGAGTGTACAACAGCTCAATCAGCCCCAGCATTTT. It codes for CAWSVQQLNQPQHF.

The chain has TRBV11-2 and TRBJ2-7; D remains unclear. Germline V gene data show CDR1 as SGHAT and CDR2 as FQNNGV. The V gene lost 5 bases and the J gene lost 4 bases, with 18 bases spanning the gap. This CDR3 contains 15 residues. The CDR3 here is CASSVGPPGGYEQYF. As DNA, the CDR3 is TGTGCCAGCAGCGTAGGACCGCCGGGTGGGTACGAGCAGTACTTC. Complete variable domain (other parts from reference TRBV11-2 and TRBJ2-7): EAGVAQSPRYKIIEKRQSVAFWCNPISGHATLYWYQQILGQGPKLLIQFQNNGVVDDSQLPKDRFSAERLKGVDSTLKIQPAKLEDSAVYLCASSVGPPGGYEQYFGPGTRLTVT.

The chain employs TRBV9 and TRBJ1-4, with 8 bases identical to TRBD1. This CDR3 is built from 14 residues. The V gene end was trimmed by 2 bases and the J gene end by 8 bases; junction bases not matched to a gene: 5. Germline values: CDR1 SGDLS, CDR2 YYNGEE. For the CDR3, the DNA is TGTGCCAGCAGCGTCCGGGACAGGCCCGAAAAACTGTTTTTT. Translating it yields CASSVRDRPEKLFF.

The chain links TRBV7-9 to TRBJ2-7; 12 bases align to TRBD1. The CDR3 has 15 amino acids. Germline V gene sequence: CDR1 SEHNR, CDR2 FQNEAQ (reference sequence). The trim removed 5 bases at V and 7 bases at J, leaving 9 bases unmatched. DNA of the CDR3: TGTGCCAGCAGCAAACCGGGACAGGGGGCTGAAGAGCAGTACTTC. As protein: CASSKPGQGAEEQYF.

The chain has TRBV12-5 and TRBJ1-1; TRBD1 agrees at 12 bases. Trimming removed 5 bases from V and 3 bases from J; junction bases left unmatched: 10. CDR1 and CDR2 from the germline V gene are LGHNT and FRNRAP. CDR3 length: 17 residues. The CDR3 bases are TGTGCTAGTGGTACAGGGACAGGGGGCGCATTTTACACTGAAGCTTTCTTT. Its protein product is CASGTGTGGAFYTEAFF. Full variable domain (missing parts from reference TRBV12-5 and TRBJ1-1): DARVTQTPRHKVTEMGQEVTMRCQPILGHNTVFWYRQTMMQGLELLAYFRNRAPLDDSGMPKDRFSAEMPDATLATLKIQPSEPRDSAVYFCASGTGTGGAFYTEAFFGQGTRLTVV.

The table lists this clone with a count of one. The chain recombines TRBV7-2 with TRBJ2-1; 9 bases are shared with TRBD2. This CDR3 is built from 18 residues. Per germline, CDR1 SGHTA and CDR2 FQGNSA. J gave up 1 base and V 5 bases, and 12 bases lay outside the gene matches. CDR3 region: CASSAHLSGGGSYNEQFF. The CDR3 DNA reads TGTGCCAGCAGCGCACACCTTAGCGGGGGAGGTTCCTACAATGAGCAGTTCTTC. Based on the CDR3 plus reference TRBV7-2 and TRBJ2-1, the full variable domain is GAGVSQSPSNKVTEKGKDVELRCDPISGHTALYWYRQSLGQGLEFLIYFQGNSAPDKSGLPSDRFSAERTGGSVSTLTIQRTQQEDSAVYLCASSAHLSGGGSYNEQFFGPGTRLTVL.

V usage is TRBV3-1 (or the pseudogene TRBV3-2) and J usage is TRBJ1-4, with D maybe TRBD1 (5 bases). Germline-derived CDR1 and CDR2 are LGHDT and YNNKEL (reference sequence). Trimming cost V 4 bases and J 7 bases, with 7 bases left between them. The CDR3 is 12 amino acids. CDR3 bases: TGTGCCAGCAGCCCCGGGGGTGAAAAACTGTTTTTT. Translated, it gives CASSPGGEKLFF.

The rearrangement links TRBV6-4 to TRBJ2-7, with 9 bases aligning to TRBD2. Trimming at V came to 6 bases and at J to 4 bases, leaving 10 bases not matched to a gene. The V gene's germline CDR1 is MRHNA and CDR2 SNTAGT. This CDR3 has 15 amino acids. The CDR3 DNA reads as TGTGCCAGCAGCGAGGAAACTAGCGGGCCATACGAGCAGTACTTC. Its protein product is CASSEETSGPYEQYF.

CDR3 sequence (DNA): TGTGCCAGTAACACACAGAGCTCCTATAATTCACCCCTCCACTTT. It translates to CASNTQSSYNSPLHF. This chain connects TRBV19 to TRBJ1-6, with no clear D. Germline CDR1 reads LNHDA; CDR2 reads SQIVND (reference sequence). CDR3 length: 15 amino acids. V dropped 7 bases and J dropped 0 bases, with 10 bases sitting between them.

Here the CDR3 DNA reads TGCGCCAGCAGCGATGTGACTAGCGGGGCATACAATGAGCAGTTCTTC. It codes for CASSDVTSGAYNEQFF. The chain uses TRBV5-1 and TRBJ2-1, with 11 bases identical to TRBD2. Germline V gene sequence: CDR1 SGHRS, CDR2 YFSETQ. Germline trimming cut 4 bases from V and 4 bases from J; bases unmatched to any gene: 7. This CDR3 spans 16 amino acids.

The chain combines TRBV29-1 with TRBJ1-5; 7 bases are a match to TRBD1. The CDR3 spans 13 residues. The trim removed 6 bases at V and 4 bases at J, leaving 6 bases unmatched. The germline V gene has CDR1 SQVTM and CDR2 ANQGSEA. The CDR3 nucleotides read TGCAGCGTGGCGCACAGGGGAAATCAGCCCCAGCATTTT. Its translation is CSVAHRGNQPQHF.

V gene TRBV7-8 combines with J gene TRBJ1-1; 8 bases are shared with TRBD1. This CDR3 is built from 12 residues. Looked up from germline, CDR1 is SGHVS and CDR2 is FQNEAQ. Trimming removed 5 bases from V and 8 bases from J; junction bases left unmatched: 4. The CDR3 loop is CASSARDREAFF. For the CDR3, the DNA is TGTGCCAGCAGCGCCAGGGACAGGGAAGCTTTCTTT.

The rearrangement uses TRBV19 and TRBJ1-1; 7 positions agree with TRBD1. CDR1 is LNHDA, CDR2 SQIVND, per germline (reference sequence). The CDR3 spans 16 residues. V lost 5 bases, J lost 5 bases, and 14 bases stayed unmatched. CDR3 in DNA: TGTGCCAGTAGTCCACTACCGGGACAGAGGGGGACTGAAGCTTTCTTT. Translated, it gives CASSPLPGQRGTEAFF. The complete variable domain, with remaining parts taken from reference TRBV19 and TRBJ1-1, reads DGGITQSPKYLFRKEGQNVTLSCEQNLNHDAMYWYRQDPGQGLRLIYYSQIVNDFQKGDIAEGYSVSREKKESFPLTVTSAQKNPTAFYLCASSPLPGQRGTEAFFGQGTRLTVV.

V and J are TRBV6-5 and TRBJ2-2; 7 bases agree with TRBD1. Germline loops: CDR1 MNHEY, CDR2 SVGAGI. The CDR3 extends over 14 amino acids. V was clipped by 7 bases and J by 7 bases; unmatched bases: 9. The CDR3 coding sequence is TGTGCCAGCACCGGGGACAGTTCGAGCGGGGAGCTGTTTTTT. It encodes CASTGDSSSGELFF.